This T cell receptor beta chain emerged from a study of blood T cells in healthy people across ages. A second PCR, run for about 6 to 11 cycles, used a sample-barcoded 5' primer plus a J-beta primer mix. TCRdb independently ran MiXCR on the 5' RACE reads; one entry per CDR3 protein. The sample lists approximately 1,000,000 distinct CDR3 sequences, over 35% occurring once. The germline V gene encodes CDR1 SGDLS and CDR2 YYNGEE. Trimming took off 6 bases at V and 7 bases at J, with 10 bases between the two ends. This CDR3 is 11 amino acids long. This chain uses TRBV9 with TRBJ1-2; D unresolved. Input material: blood. The receptor's source is a woman aged 55-75 years in good health. CDR3 coding DNA: TGTGCCAGCACTTCTACCTCTGGCTACACCTTC. Amino acid sequence: CASTSTSGYTF.